The 5 T cell receptor beta chains given below trace back to one sample, sequenced in a study of CD8 T cells in Susac syndrome. Random hexamers were used to reverse transcribe the RNA input (0.5 to 1 ug). TCRdb reanalysed the immunoSEQ multiplex PCR reads using MiXCR and keeps one entry per CDR3 protein. The repertoire has approximately 160,000 distinct CDR3 sequences, roughly 92% of them found once; the top ten carry approximately 0.09%. The sample comprised CD4+ T cells from PBMCs. The receptors here all came from a human donor with multiple sclerosis.

The gene calls are TRBV25-1 and TRBJ2-3; perhaps TRBD2 as D (5 bases). V was trimmed by 3 bases and J by 11 bases, leaving 15 bases between them. CDR3 length: 13 amino acids. CDR1 is MGHDK and CDR2 is SYGVNS in the germline V gene. CDR3 nucleotide sequence: TGTGCCAGCAGTGACTCAAACGGGATGGGGCAGTATTTT. Its translation is CASSDSNGMGQYF.

The chain employs TRBV11-2 and TRBJ1-1; no clear D gene. From germline, CDR1 is SGHAT and CDR2 FQNNGV. The CDR3 consists of 13 residues. The V and J ends lost 0 bases and 9 bases respectively, with 11 bases between them. The CDR3 DNA reads as TGTGCCAGCAGCTTAGATCAAATAGGTAAAGCTTTCTTT. This translates into CASSLDQIGKAFF.

The J gene is TRBJ2-3, the V gene TRBV6-6, with D hard to call. There are 12 residues in the CDR3. Trimming left V 6 bases short and J 4 bases short, with 8 bases between. Germline CDR1 and CDR2: MNHNY and SVGAGI (reference sequence). In DNA, the CDR3 is TGTGCCAGCAGCCTACAGTCAGATACGCAGTATTTT. Amino acid sequence: CASSLQSDTQYF.

The chain carries TRBV28 and TRBJ2-1; D not resolved. Germline values: CDR1 MDHEN, CDR2 SYDVKM. With 6 bases removed from V and 4 bases from J, the gap between germline ends came to 10 bases. This CDR3 spans 13 amino acids. The CDR3 DNA sequence: TGTGCCAGCAGGGCGGTCGGGTACAATGAGCAGTTCTTC. It encodes CASRAVGYNEQFF.

In its sample, this clonotype was seen a few times. This rearrangement joins TRBV6-1 to TRBJ1-4, with TRBD1 matching 7 bases. CDR1 and CDR2 (germline): MNHNS, SASEGT. CDR3 size: 14 residues. Germline trimming cut 7 bases from V and 2 bases from J; bases unmatched to any gene: 4. The CDR3: CASTTGNTNEKLFF. In DNA, the CDR3 is TGTGCCAGCACGACAGGGAACACTAATGAAAAACTGTTTTTT.